This T cell receptor (beta chain) was recovered during a study of early T cells in non-severe SARS-CoV-2 infection. Study in general: Unsorted whole-blood RNA was sequenced in bulk, leaving chains unpaired.

This CDR3 region has 13 residues. V was shortened by 4 bases and J by 2 bases, with 9 bases between the two germline ends. This clonotype showed up just a few times. cDNA molecules, individually, were tagged with unique molecular identifiers. TCRdb redid the calling of the 5' RACE reads with MiXCR, one entry per CDR3 protein. Here the sample spans just over 95,000 distinct CDR3 sequences, 11% being singletons. This TCR was sampled from an adult who was a healthcare worker with PCR-confirmed SARS-CoV-2 infection or an uninfected control (not recorded which). The chain couples TRBV23-1 to TRBJ2-7; no reliable D call. TRBV23-1 belongs to the ORF category, with a function that is uncertain. This sample comprised whole blood, obtained at baseline. Written as DNA, the CDR3 is TGCGCCAGCAGTCCCGGCCAACCCTACGAGCAGTACTTC. Protein sequence: CASSPGQPYEQYF.